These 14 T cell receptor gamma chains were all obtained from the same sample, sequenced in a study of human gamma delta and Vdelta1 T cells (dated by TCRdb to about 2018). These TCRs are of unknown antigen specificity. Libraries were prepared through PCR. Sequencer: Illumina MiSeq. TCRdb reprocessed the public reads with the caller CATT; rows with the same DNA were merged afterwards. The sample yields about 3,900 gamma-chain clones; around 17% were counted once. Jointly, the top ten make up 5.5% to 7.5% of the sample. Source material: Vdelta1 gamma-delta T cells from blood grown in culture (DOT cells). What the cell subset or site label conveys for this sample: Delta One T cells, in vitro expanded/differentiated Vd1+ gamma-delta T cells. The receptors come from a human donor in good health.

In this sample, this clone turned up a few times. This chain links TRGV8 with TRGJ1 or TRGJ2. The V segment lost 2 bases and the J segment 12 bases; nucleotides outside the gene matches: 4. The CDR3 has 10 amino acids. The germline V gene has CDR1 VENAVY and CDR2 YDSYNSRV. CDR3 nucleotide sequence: TGTGCCACCTGGGATATAGGGAAACTCTTT. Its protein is CATWDIGKLF.

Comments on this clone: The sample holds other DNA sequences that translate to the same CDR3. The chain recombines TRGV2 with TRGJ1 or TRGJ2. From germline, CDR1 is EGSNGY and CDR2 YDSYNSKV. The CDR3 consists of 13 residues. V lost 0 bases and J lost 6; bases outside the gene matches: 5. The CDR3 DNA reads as TGTGCCACCTGGGACGGGCTTTTTTATAAGAAACTCTTT. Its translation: CATWDGLFYKKLF.

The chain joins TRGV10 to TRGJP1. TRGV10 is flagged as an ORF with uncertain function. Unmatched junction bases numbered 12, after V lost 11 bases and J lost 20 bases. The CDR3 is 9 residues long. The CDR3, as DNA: TGTGCTGCGGACTATGGACCCATATTT. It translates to CAADYGPIF.

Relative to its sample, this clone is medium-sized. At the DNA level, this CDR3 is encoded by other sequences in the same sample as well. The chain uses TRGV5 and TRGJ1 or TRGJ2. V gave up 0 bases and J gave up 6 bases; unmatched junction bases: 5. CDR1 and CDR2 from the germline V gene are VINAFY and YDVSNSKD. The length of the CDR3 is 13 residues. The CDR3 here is CATWDRPGYKKLF. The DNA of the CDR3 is TGTGCCACCTGGGACAGGCCAGGTTATAAGAAACTCTTT.

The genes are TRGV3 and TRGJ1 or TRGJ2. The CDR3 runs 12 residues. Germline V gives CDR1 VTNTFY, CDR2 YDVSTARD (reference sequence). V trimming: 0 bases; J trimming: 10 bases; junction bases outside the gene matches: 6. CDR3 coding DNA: TGTGCCACCTGGGACAGGCGAGGAAAGAAACTCTTT. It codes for CATWDRRGKKLF.

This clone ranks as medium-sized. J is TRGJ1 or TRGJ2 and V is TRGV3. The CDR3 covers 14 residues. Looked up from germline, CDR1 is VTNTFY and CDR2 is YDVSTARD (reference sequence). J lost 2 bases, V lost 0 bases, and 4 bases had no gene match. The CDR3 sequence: CATWDRPDYYKKLF. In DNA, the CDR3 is TGTGCCACCTGGGACAGGCCGGATTATTATAAGAAACTCTTT.

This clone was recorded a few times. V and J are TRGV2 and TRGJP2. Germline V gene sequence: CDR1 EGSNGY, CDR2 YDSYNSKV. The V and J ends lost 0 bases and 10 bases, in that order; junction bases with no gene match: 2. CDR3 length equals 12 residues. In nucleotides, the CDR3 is TGTGCCACCTGGGACGGGTTTTGGATCAAGACGTTT. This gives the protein CATWDGFWIKTF.

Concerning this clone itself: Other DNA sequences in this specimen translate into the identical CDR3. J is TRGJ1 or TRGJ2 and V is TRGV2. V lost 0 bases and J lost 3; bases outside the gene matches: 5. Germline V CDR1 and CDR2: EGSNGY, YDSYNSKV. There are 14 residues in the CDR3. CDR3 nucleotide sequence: TGTGCCACCTGGGACGGGCCGCGTTATTATAAGAAACTCTTT. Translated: CATWDGPRYYKKLF.

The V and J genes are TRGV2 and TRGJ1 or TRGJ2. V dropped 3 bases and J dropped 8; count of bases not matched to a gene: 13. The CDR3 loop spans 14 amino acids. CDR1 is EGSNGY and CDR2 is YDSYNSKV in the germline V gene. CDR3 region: CATWDRGRFNKKLF. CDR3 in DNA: TGTGCCACCTGGGACCGGGGCCGTTTTAATAAGAAACTCTTT.

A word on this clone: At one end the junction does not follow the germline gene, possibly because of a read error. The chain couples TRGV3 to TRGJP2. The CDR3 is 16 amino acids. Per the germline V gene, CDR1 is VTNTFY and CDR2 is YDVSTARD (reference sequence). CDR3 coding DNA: TGTGCCACCTGGGACAGGCCAGTTAGTAGTGATTTGATCAAGACGTTT. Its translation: CATWDRPVSSDLIKTF.

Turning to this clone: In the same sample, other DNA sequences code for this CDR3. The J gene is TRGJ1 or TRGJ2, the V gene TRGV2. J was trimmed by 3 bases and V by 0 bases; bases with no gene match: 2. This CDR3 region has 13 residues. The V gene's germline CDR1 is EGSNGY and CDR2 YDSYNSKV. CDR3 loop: CATWDGVYYKKLF. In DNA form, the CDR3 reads TGTGCCACCTGGGACGGGGTTTATTATAAGAAACTCTTT.

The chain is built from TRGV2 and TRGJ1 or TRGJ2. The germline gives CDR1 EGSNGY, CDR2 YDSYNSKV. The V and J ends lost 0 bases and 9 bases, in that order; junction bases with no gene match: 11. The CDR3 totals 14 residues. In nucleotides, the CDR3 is TGTGCCACCTGGGACGGGCCTGGGTTAACTAAGAAACTCTTT. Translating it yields CATWDGPGLTKKLF.

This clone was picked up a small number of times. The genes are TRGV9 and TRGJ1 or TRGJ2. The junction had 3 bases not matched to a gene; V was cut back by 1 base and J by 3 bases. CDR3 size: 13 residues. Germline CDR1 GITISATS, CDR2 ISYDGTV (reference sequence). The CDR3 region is CALWEVRYYKKLF. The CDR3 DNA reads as TGTGCCTTGTGGGAGGTCCGTTATTATAAGAAACTCTTT.

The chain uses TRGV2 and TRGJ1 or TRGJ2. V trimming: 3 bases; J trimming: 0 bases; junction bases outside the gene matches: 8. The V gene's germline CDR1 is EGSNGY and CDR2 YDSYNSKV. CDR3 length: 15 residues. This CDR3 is CATWDRPLNYYKKLF. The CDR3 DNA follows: TGTGCCACCTGGGACAGGCCCTTGAATTATTATAAGAAACTCTTT.